This T cell receptor (beta chain) was sequenced in a study of blood T cell repertoires in COVID-19. Study context: Samples came from the United States, Italy and Spain, spanning acute and convalescent COVID-19.

Sequencing was performed with immunoSEQ multiplex PCR; in TCRdb, only in-frame clones are kept and a portion is missing. The sample has about 120,000 clones, 80% to 90% seen once. What was sequenced was peripheral blood. The source of this sequence is a human donor in a cohort sampled during active COVID-19.

CDR3 nucleotides: TGTGCCAGCAGTTACACTAGCGGAGCCTACAATGAGCAGTTCTTC. It encodes CASSYTSGAYNEQFF. The gene calls are TRBV6-5 and TRBJ2-1; 8 positions agree with TRBD2. J gave up 2 bases and V 2 bases, and 2 bases lay outside the gene matches. Germline loops: CDR1 MNHEY, CDR2 SVGAGI. The CDR3 totals 15 residues.